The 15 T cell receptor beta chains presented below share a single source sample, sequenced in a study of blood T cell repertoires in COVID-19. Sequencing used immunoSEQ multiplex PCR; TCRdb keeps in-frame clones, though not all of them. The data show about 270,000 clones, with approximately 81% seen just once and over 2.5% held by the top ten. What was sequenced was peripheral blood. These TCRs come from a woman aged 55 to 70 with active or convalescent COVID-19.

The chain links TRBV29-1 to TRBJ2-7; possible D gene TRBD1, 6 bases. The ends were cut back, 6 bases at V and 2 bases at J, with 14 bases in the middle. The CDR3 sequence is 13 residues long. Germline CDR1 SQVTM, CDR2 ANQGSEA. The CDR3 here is CSVPGGRAYEQYF. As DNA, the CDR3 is TGCAGCGTCCCTGGGGGCAGAGCCTACGAGCAGTACTTC.

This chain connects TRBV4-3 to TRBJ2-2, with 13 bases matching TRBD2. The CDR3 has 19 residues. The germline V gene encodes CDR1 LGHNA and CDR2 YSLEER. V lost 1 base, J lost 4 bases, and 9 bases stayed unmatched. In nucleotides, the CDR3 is TGCGCCAGCAGCCAAGTCCTCACTAGCGGGGGGGCCCCCACCGGGGAGCTGTTTTTT. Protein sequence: CASSQVLTSGGAPTGELFF.

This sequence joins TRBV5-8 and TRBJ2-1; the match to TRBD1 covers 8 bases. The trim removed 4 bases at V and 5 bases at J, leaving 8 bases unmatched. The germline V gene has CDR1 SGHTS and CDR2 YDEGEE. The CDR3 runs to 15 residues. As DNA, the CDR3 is TGTGCCAGCAGCCAAGGGACAGGACCCCACAATGAGCAGTTCTTC. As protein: CASSQGTGPHNEQFF.

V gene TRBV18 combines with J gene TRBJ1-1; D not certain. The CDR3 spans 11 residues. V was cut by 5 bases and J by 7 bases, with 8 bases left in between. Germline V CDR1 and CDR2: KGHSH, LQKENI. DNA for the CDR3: TGTGCCAGCTCAACTGGTGTTGAAGCTTTCTTT. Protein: CASSTGVEAFF.

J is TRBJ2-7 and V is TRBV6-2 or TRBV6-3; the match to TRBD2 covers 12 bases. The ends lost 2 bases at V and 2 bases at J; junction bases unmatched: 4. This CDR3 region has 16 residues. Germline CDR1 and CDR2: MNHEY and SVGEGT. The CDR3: CASSYATSGGTYEQYF. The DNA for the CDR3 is TGTGCCAGCAGTTACGCGACTAGCGGGGGCACCTACGAGCAGTACTTC.

CDR3: CASSLGLAGGQWDTQYF. The CDR3 DNA sequence: TGTGCCAGCAGCTTAGGACTAGCGGGGGGGCAGTGGGATACGCAGTATTTT. The chain recombines TRBV7-2 with TRBJ2-3; 14 nucleotides line up with TRBD2. The CDR3 is 17 amino acids. Losses at the gene ends were 1 base for V and 6 bases for J; bases not matched to a gene: 6. The V gene's germline CDR1 is SGHTA and CDR2 FQGNSA.

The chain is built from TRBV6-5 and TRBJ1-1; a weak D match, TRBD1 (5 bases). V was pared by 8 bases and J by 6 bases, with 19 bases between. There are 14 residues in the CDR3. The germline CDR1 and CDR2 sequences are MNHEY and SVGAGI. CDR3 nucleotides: TGTGCCAGCGCCTCTCAGGGTAAGAAGGCTGAAGCTTTCTTT. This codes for CASASQGKKAEAFF.

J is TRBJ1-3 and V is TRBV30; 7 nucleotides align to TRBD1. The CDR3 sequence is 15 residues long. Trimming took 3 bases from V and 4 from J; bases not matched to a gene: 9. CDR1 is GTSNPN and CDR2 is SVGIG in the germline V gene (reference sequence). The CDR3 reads CAWRGPETGGNTIYF. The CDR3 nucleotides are TGTGCCTGGAGGGGCCCCGAGACAGGGGGAAACACCATATATTTT.

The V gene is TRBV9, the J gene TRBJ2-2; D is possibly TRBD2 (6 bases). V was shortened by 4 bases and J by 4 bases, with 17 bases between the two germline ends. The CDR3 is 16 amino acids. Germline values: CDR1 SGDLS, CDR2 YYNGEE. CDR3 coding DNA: TGTGCCAGCAGCAAGATGACTAGTGGGTCCACCGGGGAGCTGTTTTTT. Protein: CASSKMTSGSTGELFF.

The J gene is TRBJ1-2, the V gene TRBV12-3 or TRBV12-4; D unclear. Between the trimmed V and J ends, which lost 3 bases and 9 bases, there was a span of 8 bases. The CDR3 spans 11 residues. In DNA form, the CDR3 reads TGTGCCAGCAGTTTCGGGGTGAGCTACACCTTC. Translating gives CASSFGVSYTF.

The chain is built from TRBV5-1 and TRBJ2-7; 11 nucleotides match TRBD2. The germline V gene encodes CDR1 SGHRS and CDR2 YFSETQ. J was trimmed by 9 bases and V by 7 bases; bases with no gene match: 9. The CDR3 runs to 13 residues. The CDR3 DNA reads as TGCGCCAGCGGGACTAGCGGAGGAAGTGTGCAGTACTTC. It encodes CASGTSGGSVQYF.

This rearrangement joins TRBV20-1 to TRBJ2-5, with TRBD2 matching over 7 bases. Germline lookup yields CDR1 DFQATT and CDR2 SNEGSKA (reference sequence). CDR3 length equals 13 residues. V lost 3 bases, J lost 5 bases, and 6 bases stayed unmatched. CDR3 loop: CSASTLAIETQYF. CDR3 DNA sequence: TGCAGTGCTAGTACACTAGCGATCGAGACCCAGTACTTC.

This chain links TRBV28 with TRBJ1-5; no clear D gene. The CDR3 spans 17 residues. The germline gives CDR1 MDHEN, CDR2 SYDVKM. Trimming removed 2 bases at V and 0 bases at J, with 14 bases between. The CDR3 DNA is TGTGCCAGCAGTTTAATGGGGAGGGATGATAGCAATCAGCCCCAGCATTTT. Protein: CASSLMGRDDSNQPQHF.

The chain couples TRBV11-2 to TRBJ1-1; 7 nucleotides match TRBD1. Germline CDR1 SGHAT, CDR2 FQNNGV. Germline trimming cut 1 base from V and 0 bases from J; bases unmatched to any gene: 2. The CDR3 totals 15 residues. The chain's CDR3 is CASSLVTGVNTEAFF. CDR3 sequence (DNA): TGTGCCAGCAGCTTAGTCACAGGGGTGAACACTGAAGCTTTCTTT.

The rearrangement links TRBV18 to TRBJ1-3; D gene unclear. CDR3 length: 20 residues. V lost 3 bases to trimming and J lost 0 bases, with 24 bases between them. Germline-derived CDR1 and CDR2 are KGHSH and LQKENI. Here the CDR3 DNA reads TGTGCCAGCTCACCCCGGGTCCCCGAAAACCCGGCCTTCTCTGGAAACACCATATATTTT. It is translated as CASSPRVPENPAFSGNTIYF.